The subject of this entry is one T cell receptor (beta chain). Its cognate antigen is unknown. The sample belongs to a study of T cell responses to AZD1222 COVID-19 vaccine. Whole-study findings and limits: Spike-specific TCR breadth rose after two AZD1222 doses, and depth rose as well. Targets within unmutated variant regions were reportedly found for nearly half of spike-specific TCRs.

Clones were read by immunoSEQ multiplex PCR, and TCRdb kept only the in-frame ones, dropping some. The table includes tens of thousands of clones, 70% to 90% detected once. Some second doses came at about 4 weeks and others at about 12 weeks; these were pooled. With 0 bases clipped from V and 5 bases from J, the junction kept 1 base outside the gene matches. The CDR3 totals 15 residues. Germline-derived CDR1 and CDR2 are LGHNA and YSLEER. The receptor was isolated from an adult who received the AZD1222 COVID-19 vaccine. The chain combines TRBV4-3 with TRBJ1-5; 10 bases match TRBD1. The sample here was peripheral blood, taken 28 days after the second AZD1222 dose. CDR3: CASSQDGQGDQPQHF. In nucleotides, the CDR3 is TGCGCCAGCAGCCAAGATGGACAGGGGGATCAGCCCCAGCATTTT.